The next 14 T cell receptor beta chains were all read from a single sample in a study of blood T cell repertoires in COVID-19. TCRdb keeps only in-frame clones here, not all; method: immunoSEQ multiplex PCR. The profile shows some 320,000 clones, roughly 89% of them singletons. Sequencing was carried out using PBMCs or T cells enriched from blood (not recorded which). The receptors stem from a man aged 55 to 69 who had recovered from COVID-19.

The chain carries TRBV7-5 and TRBJ1-5. TRBV7-5 is deemed a pseudogene. The CDR3 extends over 12 amino acids. DNA for the CDR3: TGTGTCAGAGGAGGGGACAATCAGCCCCAGCATTTT. It yields the protein CVRGGDNQPQHF.

The rearrangement uses TRBV7-2 and TRBJ2-5; 7 nucleotides match TRBD2. CDR3 length: 15 amino acids. The ends lost 3 bases at V and 5 bases at J; junction bases unmatched: 9. The germline CDR1 and CDR2 sequences are SGHTA and FQGNSA. The CDR3: CASSFRSGNGETQYF. The CDR3, as DNA: TGTGCCAGCAGCTTTCGAAGCGGGAATGGCGAGACCCAGTACTTC.

The rearrangement joins TRBV25-1 to TRBJ1-5; the D is unclear. V lost 2 bases to trimming and J lost 5 bases, with 13 bases between them. Per germline, CDR1 MGHDK and CDR2 SYGVNS. The CDR3 is 15 amino acids. The CDR3 nucleotides are TGTGCCAGCAGTGAAGGGCAGTTCCTCGATCAGCCCCAGCATTTT. It specifies CASSEGQFLDQPQHF. The full variable domain, with the rest looked up from reference TRBV25-1 and TRBJ1-5, is EADIYQTPRYLVIGTGKKITLECSQTMGHDKMYWYQQDPGMELHLIHYSYGVNSTEKGDLSSESTVSRIRTEHFPLTLESARPSHTSQYLCASSEGQFLDQPQHFGDGTRLSIL.

This clone came up once. The chain links TRBV2 to TRBJ2-1; 7 bases align to TRBD1. Germline loops: CDR1 SNHLY, CDR2 FYNNEI. With V trimmed by 6 bases and J by 16 bases, 12 bases remained unmatched. CDR3 length: 12 residues. The CDR3 sequence: CASSRGQDSDFF. In nucleotides, the CDR3 is TGTGCCAGCAGCCGCGGACAGGACTCAGATTTCTTC.

The CDR3 DNA reads as TGTGCCAGCCAAAGGGGCCCTTATAATTCACCCCTCCACTTT. Encoded protein: CASQRGPYNSPLHF. This sequence joins TRBV27 and TRBJ1-6; TRBD1 is a possible D gene (5 bases). Trimming took off 8 bases at V and 4 bases at J, with 12 bases between the two ends. CDR3 size: 14 residues. Germline CDR1 MNHEY, CDR2 SMNVEV (reference sequence).

The chain combines TRBV7-3 with TRBJ1-5; D remains unclear. Trimming pared 0 bases from V and 10 bases from J, leaving 10 bases between. Looked up from germline, CDR1 is SGHTA and CDR2 is FQGTGA. The CDR3 is made up of 13 amino acids. The CDR3, as DNA: TGTGCCAGCAGCTTAACGGAGGGTAGCCCCCAGCATTTT. It is translated as CASSLTEGSPQHF. The complete variable domain, with remaining parts taken from reference TRBV7-3 and TRBJ1-5, reads GAGVSQTPSNKVTEKGKYVELRCDPISGHTALYWYRQSLGQGPEFLIYFQGTGAADDSGLPNDRFFAVRPEGSVSTLKIQRTERGDSAVYLCASSLTEGSPQHFGDGTRLSIL.

The V call is TRBV5-8, the J call TRBJ1-4; 8 nucleotides line up with TRBD1. Germline V gene data show CDR1 as SGHTS and CDR2 as YDEGEE. The CDR3 runs to 13 residues. The J segment lost 8 bases and the V segment lost 3 bases, leaving 3 bases of the junction unmatched. The CDR3 DNA reads TGTGCCAGCAGCTCGACAGGGGAGGAAAAACTGTTTTTT. The encoded protein is CASSSTGEEKLFF.

The rearrangement joins TRBV5-1 to TRBJ2-1; the match to TRBD2 covers 9 bases. CDR3 size: 17 residues. J lost 2 bases, V lost 0 bases, and 6 bases had no gene match. Germline CDR1 and CDR2: SGHRS and YFSETQ. CDR3 nucleotides: TGCGCCAGCAGCTTGGATCTCCGACTAGCGGCCTACAATGAGCAGTTCTTC. It is translated as CASSLDLRLAAYNEQFF.

The chain is built from TRBV5-1 and TRBJ1-2; TRBD1 agrees at 9 bases. The CDR3 consists of 15 residues. Trimming removed 3 bases from V and 7 bases from J; junction bases left unmatched: 10. Germline CDR1 reads SGHRS; CDR2 reads YFSETQ. The CDR3 coding sequence is TGCGCCAGCAGCTCCGATCCACAGGGGGCGGCTGGCTACACCTTC. It yields the protein CASSSDPQGAAGYTF.

The chain uses TRBV4-1 and TRBJ2-5; TRBD2 matches at 8 bases. Germline V gene sequence: CDR1 MGHRA, CDR2 YSYEKL. The CDR3 totals 16 residues. The V gene end was trimmed by 4 bases and the J gene end by 4 bases; junction bases not matched to a gene: 11. CDR3 DNA: TGCGCCAGCAGCCCCACGGGACTAGTCCTCTCAGAGACCCAGTACTTC. The encoded protein is CASSPTGLVLSETQYF.

The J gene is TRBJ2-7, the V gene TRBV13, with TRBD1 matching 12 bases. There are 15 residues in the CDR3. Germline V lookup: CDR1 PRHDT, CDR2 FYEKMQ (reference sequence). V lost 4 bases, J lost 6 bases, and 7 bases stayed unmatched. CDR3 in amino acids: CASSYWGQGAAEQYF. As DNA, the CDR3 is TGTGCCAGCAGCTACTGGGGACAGGGGGCGGCCGAGCAGTACTTC. The full variable domain, completed using reference TRBV13 and TRBJ2-7, is AAGVIQSPRHLIKEKRETATLKCYPIPRHDTVYWYQQGPGQDPQFLISFYEKMQSDKGSIPDRFSAQQFSDYHSELNMSSLELGDSALYFCASSYWGQGAAEQYFGPGTRLTVT.

This chain uses TRBV9 with TRBJ2-7; 15 nucleotides line up with TRBD2. The junction had 5 bases not matched to a gene; V was cut back by 2 bases and J by 5 bases. The CDR3 is 16 residues long. The germline V gene has CDR1 SGDLS and CDR2 YYNGEE. CDR3: CASSVGLAGGPDEQYF. The CDR3 DNA reads as TGTGCCAGCAGCGTCGGACTAGCGGGAGGGCCTGACGAGCAGTACTTC.

The rearrangement uses TRBV18 and TRBJ2-7; the D gene is possibly TRBD2 (5 bases). The CDR3 is 14 residues long. Germline CDR1 KGHSH, CDR2 LQKENI. V was clipped by 8 bases and J by 0 bases, with 14 bases between them. The CDR3 reads CASRGSESSYEQYF. In DNA, the CDR3 is TGTGCCAGCCGCGGGTCGGAAAGCTCCTACGAGCAGTACTTC.

The chain joins TRBV7-9 to TRBJ2-5, with TRBD2 matching over 7 bases. Germline assignment: CDR1 SEHNR and CDR2 FQNEAQ (reference sequence). The CDR3 is made up of 14 amino acids. V lost 3 bases to trimming and J lost 2 bases; unmatched junction nucleotides: 3. The CDR3 region has the DNA TGTGCCAGCAGCTTGTATAGCGGGCAAGAGACCCAGTACTTC. This translates into CASSLYSGQETQYF.